Each of the 11 T cell receptor beta chains below was sequenced from the same sample in a study of blood T cell repertoires in COVID-19. Generated by immunoSEQ multiplex PCR, the TCRdb table keeps only in-frame clones and is missing some. The sample yields about 180,000 clones, less than 90% seen once. The specimen was PBMCs or T cells enriched from blood (not recorded which). Every receptor here comes from a human donor with acute COVID-19. The donor label of this sample is uncertain.

V usage is TRBV6-1 and J usage is TRBJ1-2; a possible D gene is TRBD1 (5 bases). The ends were cut back, 2 bases at V and 0 bases at J, with 10 bases in the middle. The CDR3 is 15 residues long. Germline-derived CDR1 and CDR2 are MNHNS and SASEGT. CDR3 sequence reads: CASSEIGGPNYGYTF. DNA for the CDR3: TGTGCCAGCAGTGAAATCGGGGGACCTAACTATGGCTACACCTTC.

This chain connects TRBV28 to TRBJ2-3; TRBD2 matches at 11 bases. The V and J ends lost 5 bases and 1 base, in that order; junction bases with no gene match: 5. The CDR3 has 16 residues. The germline V gene encodes CDR1 MDHEN and CDR2 SYDVKM. The CDR3 loop reads CASSRQTSGGTDTQYF. The CDR3 nucleotides are TGTGCCAGCAGTCGACAGACTAGCGGGGGCACAGATACGCAGTATTTT.

The chain joins TRBV5-1 to TRBJ2-3, with a tentative D call TRBD1 (5 bases). This CDR3 spans 14 amino acids. The V gene's germline CDR1 is SGHRS and CDR2 YFSETQ. Trimming took off 0 bases at V and 2 bases at J, with 7 bases between the two ends. The CDR3 nucleotides are TGCGCCAGCAGCTTGGGGGGCTACACAGATACGCAGTATTTT. Translated: CASSLGGYTDTQYF.

The chain has TRBV10-3 and TRBJ1-4; D call uncertain. Trimming removed 8 bases at V and 4 bases at J, with 8 bases between. Germline V lookup: CDR1 ENHRY, CDR2 SYGVKD. The CDR3 has 12 amino acids. The CDR3: CAIRNSNEKLFF. Here the CDR3 DNA reads TGTGCCATCCGAAACAGTAATGAAAAACTGTTTTTT.

The chain has TRBV19 and TRBJ2-3; D might be TRBD1 (6 bases). Trimming left V 5 bases short and J 7 bases short, with 13 bases between. The CDR3 has 13 amino acids. Germline values: CDR1 LNHDA, CDR2 SQIVND (reference sequence). The CDR3: CASSAEQGNTQYF. As DNA, the CDR3 is TGTGCCAGTAGTGCCGAACAGGGAAATACGCAGTATTTT.

V usage is TRBV29-1 and J usage is TRBJ1-2; D call uncertain. The CDR3 totals 12 residues. The V gene lost 7 bases and the J gene lost 3 bases, with 12 bases spanning the gap. Germline CDR1 reads SQVTM; CDR2 reads ANQGSEA. The CDR3 DNA follows: TGCAGCGCTGATCCAGGATACTATGGCTACACCTTC. Protein sequence: CSADPGYYGYTF.

The genes are TRBV9 and TRBJ2-2, with TRBD2 as a possible D gene (5 bases). The CDR3 is 17 amino acids. Germline lookup yields CDR1 SGDLS and CDR2 YYNGEE. V shed 3 bases and J shed 1 base, with 16 bases lying between them. In nucleotides, the CDR3 is TGTGCCAGCAGCGCAAACTCTGACGGAGGGAACACCGGGGAGCTGTTTTTT. Encoded protein: CASSANSDGGNTGELFF.

V gene TRBV23-1 combines with J gene TRBJ1-5, with TRBD1 identical over 9 bases. TRBV23-1 is an open reading frame whose function is uncertain. The ends lost 10 bases at V and 6 bases at J; junction bases unmatched: 10. This CDR3 is 14 amino acids long. CDR3 region: CATEEGQGRQPQHF. The CDR3 DNA sequence: TGCGCCACCGAAGAAGGACAGGGGCGTCAGCCCCAGCATTTT.

This clone was seen only a few times. The chain recombines TRBV10-3 with TRBJ1-2, with D unclear. Germline V lookup: CDR1 ENHRY, CDR2 SYGVKD. Trimming pared 0 bases from V and 3 bases from J, leaving 11 bases between. The CDR3 extends over 15 amino acids. CDR3: CAISESGETYYGYTF. As DNA, the CDR3 is TGTGCCATCAGTGAGTCGGGAGAAACCTACTATGGCTACACCTTC.

The gene calls are TRBV12-3 or TRBV12-4 and TRBJ2-7; D unresolved. The CDR3 covers 12 residues. Trimming took off 6 bases at V and 12 bases at J, with 18 bases between the two ends. CDR3 amino acids: CASSPAADLTYF. For the CDR3, the DNA is TGTGCCAGCAGCCCGGCCGCGGATCTGACGTACTTC.

The gene calls are TRBV9 and TRBJ2-1, with TRBD2 as a possible D gene (5 bases). V lost 1 base and J 2 bases, leaving 10 bases between the germline ends. This CDR3 has 15 amino acids. Germline CDR1 and CDR2: SGDLS and YYNGEE. DNA for the CDR3: TGTGCCAGCAGCGTAAGACTACAGCCCTACAATGAGCAGTTCTTC. Its translation: CASSVRLQPYNEQFF.